The entry that follows covers one T cell receptor (beta chain) sequence. Its target is not known. The sample originates from a study of T cells in Graves' hyperthyroidism and ophthalmopathy. On the study more broadly: Peripheral blood sampling occurred at initial diagnosis, before any treatment.

Participants, patients aged 18 to 65, had newly diagnosed hyperthyroidism with a duration under 2 months. This sample holds PBMCs from less than 13 ml fresh peripheral blood. Points from the study as a whole: Ophthalmopathy cases were set apart from stable hyperthyroidism by a 13 V-J model.

The ends lost 6 bases at V and 4 bases at J; junction bases unmatched: 17. The CDR3 is made up of 18 amino acids. Amplification targeted TCR beta CDR3 regions from RNA transcripts. A set of HTBI primers served as the primers for a first-round RT-PCR of the TCR CDR3. MiXCR, applied by TCRdb to the multiplex PCR reads, yields one record per CDR3 protein. The table lists around 280,000 distinct CDR3 sequences, about 14% of them singletons. The clonotype was recovered from a woman in her twenties or thirties with Graves' hyperthyroidism that later progressed to Graves' ophthalmopathy. Sample: blood. The chain combines TRBV12-3 or TRBV12-4 with TRBJ2-7, with 11 bases fitting TRBD2. CDR3: CASSQGSTSGGPYYEQYF. CDR3 DNA sequence: TGTGCCAGCAGCCAAGGGAGTACTAGCGGGGGCCCTTATTACGAGCAGTACTTC.